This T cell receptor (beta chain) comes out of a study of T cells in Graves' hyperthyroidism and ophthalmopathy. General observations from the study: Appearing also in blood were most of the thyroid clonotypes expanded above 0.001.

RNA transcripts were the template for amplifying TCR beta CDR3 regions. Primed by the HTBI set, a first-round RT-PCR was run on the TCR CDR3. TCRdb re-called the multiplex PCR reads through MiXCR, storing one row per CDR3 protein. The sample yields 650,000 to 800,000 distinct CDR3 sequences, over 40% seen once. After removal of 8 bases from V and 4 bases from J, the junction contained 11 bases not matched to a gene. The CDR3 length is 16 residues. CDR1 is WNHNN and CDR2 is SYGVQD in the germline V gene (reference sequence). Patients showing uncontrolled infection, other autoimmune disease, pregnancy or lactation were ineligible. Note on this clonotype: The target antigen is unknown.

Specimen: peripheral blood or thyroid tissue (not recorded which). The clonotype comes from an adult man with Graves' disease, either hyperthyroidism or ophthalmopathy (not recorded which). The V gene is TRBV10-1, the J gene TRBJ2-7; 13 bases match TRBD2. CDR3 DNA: TGCGCCAGCCAAGTGACTAGCGGGAGGAGCATTTACGAGCAGTACTTC. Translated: CASQVTSGRSIYEQYF.